These 25 T cell receptor beta chains were all obtained from the same sample, sequenced in a study of blood T cell repertoires in COVID-19. Assay: immunoSEQ multiplex PCR; the TCRdb copy retains only in-frame clones and omits some. The sample has 150,000 to 200,000 clones; roughly 88% are singletons. The sequencing sample was made of peripheral blood. These receptors came from a woman older than 75 with acute or convalescent COVID-19.

The V call is TRBV28, the J call TRBJ1-6, with D tentatively TRBD1 (5 bases). Germline loops: CDR1 MDHEN, CDR2 SYDVKM. The CDR3 consists of 17 residues. V gave up 1 base and J gave up 0 bases, with 10 bases separating them. CDR3 nucleotides: TGTGCCAGCAGTTTATTGGGGGGGACCTCCTATAATTCACCCCTCCACTTT. This encodes CASSLLGGTSYNSPLHF.

The chain recombines TRBV12-5 with TRBJ2-7; weak D call: TRBD1 (8 bases). V lost 6 bases and J lost 3, with 18 bases in between. Germline CDR1 and CDR2: LGHNT and FRNRAP. CDR3 length equals 15 residues. The CDR3 reads CASGPYRGGFYEQYF. Written as DNA, the CDR3 is TGTGCTAGTGGACCCTACAGGGGGGGGTTCTACGAGCAGTACTTC.

This clone was picked up a small number of times. V usage is TRBV5-1 and J usage is TRBJ2-7; 15 nucleotides line up with TRBD2. Germline V gene lookup returns CDR1 SGHRS and CDR2 YFSETQ. V lost 4 bases to trimming and J lost 2 bases; unmatched junction nucleotides: 13. The CDR3 has 19 amino acids. This CDR3 is CASSLSQGLAGGPPYEQYF. CDR3 nucleotides: TGCGCCAGCAGCCTCTCCCAGGGACTAGCGGGAGGTCCCCCCTACGAGCAGTACTTC.

The CDR3 region is CASSGTRQGQETQYF. Written as DNA, the CDR3 is TGTGCCAGTAGTGGGACCAGACAGGGTCAAGAGACCCAGTACTTC. V is TRBV19 and J is TRBJ2-5; 7 bases align to TRBD1. J was trimmed by 2 bases and V by 5 bases; bases with no gene match: 8. The CDR3 spans 15 residues. The germline gives CDR1 LNHDA, CDR2 SQIVND (reference sequence). The full variable domain, in which reference TRBV19 and TRBJ2-5 provide the parts outside the CDR3, is DGGITQSPKYLFRKEGQNVTLSCEQNLNHDAMYWYRQDPGQGLRLIYYSQIVNDFQKGDIAEGYSVSREKKESFPLTVTSAQKNPTAFYLCASSGTRQGQETQYFGPGTRLLVL.

This clone was recorded once. The V call is TRBV7-2, the J call TRBJ1-1; 10 nucleotides line up with TRBD1. The CDR3 is 13 residues long. Germline trimming cut 3 bases from V and 8 bases from J; bases unmatched to any gene: 3. Germline lookup yields CDR1 SGHTA and CDR2 FQGNSA. In DNA form, the CDR3 reads TGTGCCAGCAGCTTGGGACAGGGGTCCGAAGCTTTCTTT. Translating it yields CASSLGQGSEAFF.

The genes are TRBV5-1 and TRBJ1-4; TRBD1 aligns across 8 bases. CDR1 is SGHRS, CDR2 YFSETQ, per germline. The CDR3 totals 16 residues. The trim removed 0 bases at V and 6 bases at J, leaving 7 bases unmatched. The CDR3 bases are TGCGCCAGCAGCTTGGAACCCACAGGGGGGTATGAAAAACTGTTTTTT. It specifies CASSLEPTGGYEKLFF.

This clone has only one observation. V gene TRBV12-5 combines with J gene TRBJ2-5; TRBD2 agrees at 11 bases. V was clipped by 6 bases and J by 1 base; unmatched bases: 7. CDR1 LGHNT and CDR2 FRNRAP come from the germline V gene. The CDR3 runs to 16 residues. For the CDR3, the DNA is TGTGCTAGTGGACTGACTAGCGGGGCCCTCCAAGAGACCCAGTACTTC. Its translation is CASGLTSGALQETQYF.

This chain connects TRBV7-8 to TRBJ2-3, with TRBD2 identical over 7 bases. V was pared by 3 bases and J by 4 bases, with 4 bases of the junction left unmatched. The germline gives CDR1 SGHVS, CDR2 FQNEAQ. CDR3 length: 14 amino acids. The CDR3 DNA reads as TGTGCCAGCAGCTTGACTAGCATCTCAGATACGCAGTATTTT. Encoded protein: CASSLTSISDTQYF. The entire variable domain, with the rest obtained from reference TRBV7-8 and TRBJ2-3, is as follows: GAGVSQSPRYKVAKRGQDVALRCDPISGHVSLFWYQQALGQGPEFLTYFQNEAQLDKSGLPSDRFFAERPEGSVSTLKIQRTQQEDSAVYLCASSLTSISDTQYFGPGTRLTVL.

The chain carries TRBV19 and TRBJ2-7; a possible D gene is TRBD1 (6 bases). Germline V gene sequence: CDR1 LNHDA, CDR2 SQIVND (reference sequence). The CDR3 extends over 12 amino acids. The germline V and J ends were trimmed by 4 bases and 4 bases, with 8 bases remaining between them. In nucleotides, the CDR3 is TGTGCCAGTAGTACCAGGGGTTACGAGCAGTACTTC. Its translation: CASSTRGYEQYF.

This chain connects TRBV19 to TRBJ2-3, with TRBD1 matching over 11 bases. V gave up 5 bases and J gave up 5 bases; unmatched junction bases: 9. CDR1 is LNHDA and CDR2 is SQIVND in the germline V gene (reference sequence). There are 16 residues in the CDR3. In DNA, the CDR3 is TGTGCCAGTAGTTCAGGACAGGGGGCATTAGTAGATACGCAGTATTTT. It is translated as CASSSGQGALVDTQYF.

This chain connects TRBV7-3 to TRBJ2-1, with TRBD2 matching over 9 bases. V dropped 0 bases and J dropped 10; count of bases not matched to a gene: 4. Germline V lookup: CDR1 SGHTA, CDR2 FQGTGA. The CDR3 is made up of 14 amino acids. CDR3 sequence: CASSLTAGGVEQFF. CDR3 sequence (DNA): TGTGCCAGCAGCTTAACAGCGGGAGGAGTGGAGCAGTTCTTC.

This clone occurred a few times. The V and J genes are TRBV6-1 and TRBJ2-7; 9 nucleotides align to TRBD1. Germline trimming cut 1 base from V and 4 bases from J; bases unmatched to any gene: 2. Germline V gene sequence: CDR1 MNHNS, CDR2 SASEGT. CDR3 size: 14 residues. The CDR3 loop is CASSEGGQGYEQYF. The CDR3 coding sequence is TGTGCCAGCAGTGAAGGAGGACAGGGGTACGAGCAGTACTTC.

This clone was counted once. A read error may account for a junction end that differs from germline. This rearrangement joins TRBV27 to TRBJ1-6; 7 bases line up with TRBD1. This CDR3 comprises 15 residues. Per the germline V gene, CDR1 is MNHEY and CDR2 is SMNVEV (reference sequence). The CDR3, as DNA: TGTGCCTCTTCTACCGGGACAGACTATAATTCAGCCCTCCACTTT. Translated: CASSTGTDYNSALHF.

This clone is a singleton in its sample. The J gene is TRBJ1-2, the V gene TRBV2; a weak D match, TRBD1 (5 bases). This CDR3 contains 14 residues. Germline V gives CDR1 SNHLY, CDR2 FYNNEI. Trimming shortened V by 8 bases and J by 4 bases, and 17 bases separated the two germline ends. CDR3 in DNA: TGTGCCAGCCAATTCCAGGGAACTGCCTATGGCTACACCTTC. Translated, it gives CASQFQGTAYGYTF.

J is TRBJ1-5 and V is TRBV7-9, with 8 bases matching TRBD1. CDR1 is SEHNR, CDR2 FQNEAQ, per germline (reference sequence). The CDR3 has 16 residues. Losses at the gene ends were 5 bases for V and 5 bases for J; bases not matched to a gene: 11. CDR3 bases: TGTGCCAGCAGCGCACTTCTCGGACAGGGCGATCAGCCCCAGCATTTT. This gives the protein CASSALLGQGDQPQHF.

The chain employs TRBV9 and TRBJ2-3; tentatively, D is TRBD1 (6 bases). The CDR3 loop spans 13 amino acids. The V and J ends lost 0 bases and 6 bases respectively, with 8 bases between them. Germline V CDR1 and CDR2: SGDLS, YYNGEE. CDR3 coding DNA: TGTGCCAGCAGCGTAGTCCAGGGGGATACGCAGTATTTT. This translates into CASSVVQGDTQYF.

The chain recombines TRBV30 with TRBJ2-1, with TRBD2 matching 11 bases. Germline-derived CDR1 and CDR2 are GTSNPN and SVGIG (reference sequence). Trimming at V came to 0 bases and at J to 9 bases, leaving 4 bases not matched to a gene. This CDR3 is built from 14 residues. The CDR3 DNA is TGTGCCTGGAGTGTAGGGACTAGCGGAGCTGAGCAGTTCTTC. Its protein is CAWSVGTSGAEQFF. The variable domain in full, completed from reference TRBV30 and TRBJ2-1, reads SQTIHQWPATLVQPVGSPLSLECTVEGTSNPNLYWYRQAAGRGLQLLFYSVGIGQISSEVPQNLSASRPQDRQFILSSKKLLLSDSGFYLCAWSVGTSGAEQFFGPGTRLTVL.

The CDR3 DNA is TGTGCCAGCAGTTTGTCGAGGATACCTAGCACAGATACGCAGTATTTT. This gives the protein CASSLSRIPSTDTQYF. The gene calls are TRBV27 and TRBJ2-3; D is unclear. The CDR3 totals 16 residues. The germline V and J ends were trimmed by 3 bases and 0 bases, with 13 bases remaining between them. The V gene's germline CDR1 is MNHEY and CDR2 SMNVEV (reference sequence).

This clone was observed a single time. The gene calls are TRBV7-2 and TRBJ1-2; the D is unclear. There are 13 residues in the CDR3. Germline CDR1 and CDR2: SGHTA and FQGNSA. The germline V and J ends were trimmed by 5 bases and 4 bases, with 11 bases remaining between them. The DNA for the CDR3 is TGTGCCAGCAGCCCTCCCCCAGGCTATGGCTACACCTTC. Protein product: CASSPPPGYGYTF.

The chain carries TRBV4-3 and TRBJ2-3, with 7 bases aligning to TRBD2. CDR1 is LGHNA and CDR2 is YSLEER in the germline V gene. V lost 0 bases, J lost 3 bases, and 3 bases stayed unmatched. The CDR3 has 15 amino acids. CDR3: CASSQDGGGTDTQYF. CDR3 coding DNA: TGCGCCAGCAGCCAAGATGGGGGAGGGACAGATACGCAGTATTTT.

The V gene is TRBV6-2 or TRBV6-3, the J gene TRBJ1-1; no clear D gene. Germline V gives CDR1 MNHEY, CDR2 SVGEGT. This CDR3 comprises 12 residues. V gave up 5 bases and J gave up 1 base, with 5 bases separating them. CDR3 amino acids: CASSLRNTEAFF. CDR3 nucleotides: TGTGCCAGCAGTCTGAGGAACACTGAAGCTTTCTTT.

The chain recombines TRBV29-1 with TRBJ1-5; no firm D call. Trimming took off 4 bases at V and 6 bases at J, with 16 bases between the two ends. The germline CDR1 and CDR2 sequences are SQVTM and ANQGSEA. CDR3 length: 14 amino acids. The CDR3, as DNA: TGCAGCGTTGCGCCGGGAGCCCTCGGTCAGCCCCAGCATTTT. It encodes CSVAPGALGQPQHF.

DNA of the CDR3: TGTGCCAGCTCCCCTGTAGCGGGAGCCACAGATACGCAGTATTTT. This codes for CASSPVAGATDTQYF. The V and J genes are TRBV18 and TRBJ2-3, with 9 bases lining up with TRBD2. CDR3 length: 15 residues. Trimming removed 6 bases from V and 2 bases from J; junction bases left unmatched: 6. Germline CDR1 and CDR2: KGHSH and LQKENI. Full variable domain (rest looked up from reference TRBV18 and TRBJ2-3): NAGVMQNPRHLVRRRGQEARLRCSPMKGHSHVYWYRQLPEEGLKFMVYLQKENIIDESGMPKERFSAEFPKEGPSILRIQQVVRGDSAAYFCASSPVAGATDTQYFGPGTRLTVL.

The V call is TRBV9, the J call TRBJ1-1; possible D gene TRBD1, 6 bases. Per germline, CDR1 SGDLS and CDR2 YYNGEE. The V gene lost 4 bases and the J gene lost 2 bases, with 15 bases spanning the gap. This CDR3 has 15 residues. CDR3: CASSPGGRGNTEAFF. CDR3 coding DNA: TGTGCCAGCAGCCCGGGGGGGCGCGGAAACACTGAAGCTTTCTTT. The full variable domain, its missing parts supplied by reference TRBV9 and TRBJ1-1, is DSGVTQTPKHLITATGQRVTLRCSPRSGDLSVYWYQQSLDQGLQFLIQYYNGEERAKGNILERFSAQQFPDLHSELNLSSLELGDSALYFCASSPGGRGNTEAFFGQGTRLTVV.

The chain combines TRBV7-9 with TRBJ2-1; 10 bases align to TRBD1. The CDR3 covers 15 residues. The germline V gene has CDR1 SEHNR and CDR2 FQNEAQ (reference sequence). The V segment lost 9 bases and the J segment 1 base; nucleotides outside the gene matches: 6. The CDR3 sequence: CARGGTGVSYNEQFF. The CDR3 DNA is TGTGCCAGAGGGGGGACAGGGGTGTCCTACAATGAGCAGTTCTTC.